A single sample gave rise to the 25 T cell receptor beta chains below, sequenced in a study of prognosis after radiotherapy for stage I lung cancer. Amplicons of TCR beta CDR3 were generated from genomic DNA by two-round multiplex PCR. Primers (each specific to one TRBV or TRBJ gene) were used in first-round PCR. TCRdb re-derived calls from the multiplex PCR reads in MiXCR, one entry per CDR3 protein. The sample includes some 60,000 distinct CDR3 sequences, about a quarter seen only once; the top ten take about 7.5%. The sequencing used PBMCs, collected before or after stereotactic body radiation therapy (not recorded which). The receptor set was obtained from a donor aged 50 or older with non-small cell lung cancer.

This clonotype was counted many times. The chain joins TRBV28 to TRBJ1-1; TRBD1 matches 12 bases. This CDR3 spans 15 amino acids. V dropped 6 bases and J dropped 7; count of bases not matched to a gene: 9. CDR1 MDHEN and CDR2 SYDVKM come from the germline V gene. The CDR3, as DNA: TGTGCCAGCAGCGGGGGGGGACAGGGGGCGGGTGAAGCTTTCTTT. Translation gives CASSGGGQGAGEAFF. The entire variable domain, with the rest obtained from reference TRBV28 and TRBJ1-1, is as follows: DVKVTQSSRYLVKRTGEKVFLECVQDMDHENMFWYRQDPGLGLRLIYFSYDVKMKEKGDIPEGYSVSREKKERFSLILESASTNQTSMYLCASSGGGQGAGEAFFGQGTRLTVV.

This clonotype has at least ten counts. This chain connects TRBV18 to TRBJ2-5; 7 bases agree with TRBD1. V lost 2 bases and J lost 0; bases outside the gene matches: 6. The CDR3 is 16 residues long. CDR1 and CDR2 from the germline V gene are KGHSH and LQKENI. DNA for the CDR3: TGTGCCAGCTCACCAACGGCACAGGGGTACCAAGAGACCCAGTACTTC. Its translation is CASSPTAQGYQETQYF.

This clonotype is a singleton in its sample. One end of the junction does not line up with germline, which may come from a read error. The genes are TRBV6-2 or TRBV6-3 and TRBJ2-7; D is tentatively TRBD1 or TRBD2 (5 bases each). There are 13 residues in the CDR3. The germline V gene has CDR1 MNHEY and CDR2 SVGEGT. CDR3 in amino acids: CASSYSGAYEKYF. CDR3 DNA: TGTGCAAGCAGTTACTCCGGGGCCTACGAGAAGTACTTC.

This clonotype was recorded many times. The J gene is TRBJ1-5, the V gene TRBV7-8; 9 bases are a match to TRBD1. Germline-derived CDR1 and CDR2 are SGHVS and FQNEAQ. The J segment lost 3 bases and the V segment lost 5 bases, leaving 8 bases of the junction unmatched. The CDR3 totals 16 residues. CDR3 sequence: CASSPLQGALNQPQHF. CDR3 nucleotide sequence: TGTGCCAGCAGCCCCCTACAGGGGGCCCTCAATCAGCCCCAGCATTTT. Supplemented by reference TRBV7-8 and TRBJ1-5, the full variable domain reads GAGVSQSPRYKVAKRGQDVALRCDPISGHVSLFWYQQALGQGPEFLTYFQNEAQLDKSGLPSDRFFAERPEGSVSTLKIQRTQQEDSAVYLCASSPLQGALNQPQHFGDGTRLSIL.

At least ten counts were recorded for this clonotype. The CDR3 is CASGPVRPSDGYTF. The CDR3 nucleotides are TGTGCCAGCGGTCCGGTTCGTCCGTCAGATGGCTACACCTTC. V and J are TRBV5-5 and TRBJ1-2; D remains unclear. CDR1 SGHKS and CDR2 YYEKEE come from the germline V gene (reference sequence). Trimming left V 7 bases short and J 6 bases short, with 19 bases between. The CDR3 spans 14 residues.

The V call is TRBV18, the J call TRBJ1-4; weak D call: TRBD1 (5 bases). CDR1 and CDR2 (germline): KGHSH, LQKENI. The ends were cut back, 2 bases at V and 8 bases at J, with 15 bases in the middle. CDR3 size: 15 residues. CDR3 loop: CASSPSAAWGEKLFF. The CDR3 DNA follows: TGTGCCAGCTCACCATCCGCAGCGTGGGGGGAAAAACTGTTTTTT. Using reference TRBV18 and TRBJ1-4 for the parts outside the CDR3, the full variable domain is NAGVMQNPRHLVRRRGQEARLRCSPMKGHSHVYWYRQLPEEGLKFMVYLQKENIIDESGMPKERFSAEFPKEGPSILRIQQVVRGDSAAYFCASSPSAAWGEKLFFGSGTQLSVL.

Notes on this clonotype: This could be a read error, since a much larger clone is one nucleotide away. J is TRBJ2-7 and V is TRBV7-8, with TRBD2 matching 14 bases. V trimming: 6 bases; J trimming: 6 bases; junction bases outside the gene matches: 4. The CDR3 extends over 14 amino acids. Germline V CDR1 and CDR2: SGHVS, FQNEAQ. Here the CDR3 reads CASRQGLAGGEQYF. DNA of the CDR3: TGTGCCAGCAGACAAGGACTAGCGGGGGGCGAGCAGTACTTC.

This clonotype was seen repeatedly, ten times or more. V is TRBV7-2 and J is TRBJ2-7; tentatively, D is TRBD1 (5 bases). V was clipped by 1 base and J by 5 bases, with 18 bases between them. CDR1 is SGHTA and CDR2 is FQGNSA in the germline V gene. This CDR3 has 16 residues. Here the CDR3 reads CASSLVPADKGNEQYF. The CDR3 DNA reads TGTGCCAGCAGCTTAGTCCCCGCGGACAAGGGAAACGAGCAGTACTTC.

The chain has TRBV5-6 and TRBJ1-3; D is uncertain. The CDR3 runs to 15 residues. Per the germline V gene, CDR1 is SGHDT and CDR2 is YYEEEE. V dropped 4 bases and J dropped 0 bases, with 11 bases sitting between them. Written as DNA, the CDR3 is TGTGCCAGCAGCGCGGATACGTACTCTGGAAACACCATATATTTT. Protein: CASSADTYSGNTIYF.

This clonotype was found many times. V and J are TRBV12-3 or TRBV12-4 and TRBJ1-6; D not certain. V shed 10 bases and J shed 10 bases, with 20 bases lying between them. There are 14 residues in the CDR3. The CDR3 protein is CATSSEPRQSPLHF. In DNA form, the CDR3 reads TGTGCCACTAGTTCGGAACCCCGTCAGTCACCCCTCCACTTT.

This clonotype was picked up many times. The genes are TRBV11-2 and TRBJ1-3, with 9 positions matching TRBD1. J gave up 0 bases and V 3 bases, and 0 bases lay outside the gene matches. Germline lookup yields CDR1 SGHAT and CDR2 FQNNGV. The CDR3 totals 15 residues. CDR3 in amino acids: CASSLTGGSGNTIYF. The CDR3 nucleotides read TGTGCCAGCAGCTTGACAGGGGGCTCTGGAAACACCATATATTTT.

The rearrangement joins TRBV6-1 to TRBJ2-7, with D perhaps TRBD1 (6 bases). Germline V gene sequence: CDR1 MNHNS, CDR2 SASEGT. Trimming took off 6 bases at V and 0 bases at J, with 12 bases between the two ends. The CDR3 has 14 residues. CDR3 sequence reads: CASRDGGRSYEQYF. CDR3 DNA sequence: TGTGCCAGCAGGGATGGGGGCCGCTCCTACGAGCAGTACTTC.

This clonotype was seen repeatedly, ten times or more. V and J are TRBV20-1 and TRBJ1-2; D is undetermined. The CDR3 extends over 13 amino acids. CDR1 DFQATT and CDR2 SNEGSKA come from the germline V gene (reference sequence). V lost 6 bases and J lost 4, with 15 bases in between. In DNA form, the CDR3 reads TGCAGTGCAAAGAACGCGGAGGGCTATGGCTACACCTTC. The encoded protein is CSAKNAEGYGYTF.

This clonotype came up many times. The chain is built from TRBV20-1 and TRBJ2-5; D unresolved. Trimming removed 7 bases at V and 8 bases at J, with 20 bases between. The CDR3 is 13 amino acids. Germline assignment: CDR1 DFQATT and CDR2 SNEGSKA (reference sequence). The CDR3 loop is CSVIVGAEDTQYF. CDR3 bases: TGCAGTGTTATAGTGGGCGCTGAGGATACCCAGTACTTC.

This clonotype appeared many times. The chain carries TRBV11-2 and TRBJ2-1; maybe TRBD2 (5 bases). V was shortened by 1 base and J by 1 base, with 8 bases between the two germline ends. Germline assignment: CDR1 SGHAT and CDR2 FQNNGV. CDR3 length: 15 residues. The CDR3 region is CASSLAPGSYNEQFF. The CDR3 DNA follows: TGTGCCAGCAGCTTAGCACCGGGGTCCTACAATGAGCAGTTCTTC.

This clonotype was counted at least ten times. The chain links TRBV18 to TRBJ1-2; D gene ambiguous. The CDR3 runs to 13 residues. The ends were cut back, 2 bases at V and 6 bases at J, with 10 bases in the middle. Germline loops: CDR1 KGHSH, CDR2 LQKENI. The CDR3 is CASSPSEGNGYTF. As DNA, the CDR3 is TGTGCCAGCTCACCATCAGAGGGAAATGGCTACACCTTC.

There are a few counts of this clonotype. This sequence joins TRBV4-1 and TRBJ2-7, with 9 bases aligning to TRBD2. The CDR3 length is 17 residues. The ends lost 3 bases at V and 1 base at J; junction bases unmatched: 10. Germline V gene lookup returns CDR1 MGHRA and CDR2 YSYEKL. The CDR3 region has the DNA TGCGCCAGCAGCCAGGCGCTTAGCGGGGGAGGGTCCTACGAGCAGTACTTC. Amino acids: CASSQALSGGGSYEQYF.

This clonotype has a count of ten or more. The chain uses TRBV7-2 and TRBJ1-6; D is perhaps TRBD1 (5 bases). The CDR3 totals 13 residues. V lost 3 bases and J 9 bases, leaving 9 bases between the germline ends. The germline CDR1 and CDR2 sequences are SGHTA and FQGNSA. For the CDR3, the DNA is TGTGCCAGCAGCTTGGGACGAAGTTCACCCCTCCACTTT. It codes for CASSLGRSSPLHF.

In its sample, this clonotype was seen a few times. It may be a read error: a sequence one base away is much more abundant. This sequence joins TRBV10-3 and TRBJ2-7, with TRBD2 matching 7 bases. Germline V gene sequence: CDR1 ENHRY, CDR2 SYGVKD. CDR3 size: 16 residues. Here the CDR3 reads CAISGGGSGSSYGQYF. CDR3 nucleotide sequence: TGTGCCATCAGTGGGGGGGGAAGCGGCAGCTCCTACGGGCAGTACTTC.

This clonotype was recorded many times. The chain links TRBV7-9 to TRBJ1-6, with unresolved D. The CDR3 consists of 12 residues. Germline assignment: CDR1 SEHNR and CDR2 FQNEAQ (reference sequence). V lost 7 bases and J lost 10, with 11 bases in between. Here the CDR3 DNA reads TGTGCCAGCACCGAAAGCGAATCACCCCTCCACTTT. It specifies CASTESESPLHF. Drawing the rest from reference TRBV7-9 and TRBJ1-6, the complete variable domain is DTGVSQNPRHKITKRGQNVTFRCDPISEHNRLYWYRQTLGQGPEFLTYFQNEAQLEKSRLLSDRFSAERPKGSFSTLEIQRTEQGDSAMYLCASTESESPLHFGNGTRLTVT.

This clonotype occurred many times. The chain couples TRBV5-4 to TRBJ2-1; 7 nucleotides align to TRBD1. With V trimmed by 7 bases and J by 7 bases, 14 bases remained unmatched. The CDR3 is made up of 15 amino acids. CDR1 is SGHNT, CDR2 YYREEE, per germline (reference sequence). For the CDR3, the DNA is TGTGCCAGCGGAAACACAGGGGAAACGGAGAATGAGCAGTTCTTC. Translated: CASGNTGETENEQFF.

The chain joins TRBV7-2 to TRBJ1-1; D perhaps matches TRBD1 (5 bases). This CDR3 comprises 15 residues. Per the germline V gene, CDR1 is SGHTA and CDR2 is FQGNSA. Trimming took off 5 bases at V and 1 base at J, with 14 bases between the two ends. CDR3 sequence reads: CASSRLGDSNTEAFF. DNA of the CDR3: TGTGCCAGCAGCCGTTTGGGGGACTCGAACACTGAAGCTTTCTTT. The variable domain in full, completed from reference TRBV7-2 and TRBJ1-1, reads GAGVSQSPSNKVTEKGKDVELRCDPISGHTALYWYRQSLGQGLEFLIYFQGNSAPDKSGLPSDRFSAERTGGSVSTLTIQRTQQEDSAVYLCASSRLGDSNTEAFFGQGTRLTVV.

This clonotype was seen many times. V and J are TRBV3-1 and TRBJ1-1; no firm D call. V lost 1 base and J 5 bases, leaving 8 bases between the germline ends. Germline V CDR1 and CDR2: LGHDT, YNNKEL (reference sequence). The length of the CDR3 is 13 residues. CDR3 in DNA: TGTGCCAGCAGCCAAGTGGACGGGACTGAAGCTTTCTTT. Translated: CASSQVDGTEAFF. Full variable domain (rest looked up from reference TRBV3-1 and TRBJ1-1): DTAVSQTPKYLVTQMGNDKSIKCEQNLGHDTMYWYKQDSKKFLKIMFSYNNKELIINETVPNRFSPKSPDKAHLNLHINSLELGDSAVYFCASSQVDGTEAFFGQGTRLTVV.

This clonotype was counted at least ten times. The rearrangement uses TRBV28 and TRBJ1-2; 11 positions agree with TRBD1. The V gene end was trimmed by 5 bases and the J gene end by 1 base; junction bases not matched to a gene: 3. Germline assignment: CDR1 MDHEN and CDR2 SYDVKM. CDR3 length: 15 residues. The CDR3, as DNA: TGTGCCAGCAGTCAGGGACAGGGGGTTAACTATGGCTACACCTTC. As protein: CASSQGQGVNYGYTF.

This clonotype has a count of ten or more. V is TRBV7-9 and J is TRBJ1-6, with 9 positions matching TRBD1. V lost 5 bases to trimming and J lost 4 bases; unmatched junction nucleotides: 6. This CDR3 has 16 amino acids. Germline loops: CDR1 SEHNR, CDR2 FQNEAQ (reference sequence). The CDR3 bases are TGTGCCAGCAGCGACCGGGGGACAGGGTATAATTCACCCCTCCACTTT. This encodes CASSDRGTGYNSPLHF.